The present T cell receptor beta chain was sequenced within a study of cytomegalovirus exposure and HLA in healthy donors. Both 60 Vbeta primers and 13 Jbeta primers went into the PCR. Sequenced by immunoSEQ multiplex PCR; TCRdb stores in-frame clones only, minus some. This sample has about 140,000 clones, with around 84% found just once. In the case of this clone: As yet, its antigen is unknown.

The study, taken as a whole, reports: Previous analysis showed most TCR beta V segments were productive about 90% or about 30% of the time.

Regarding donors, all were healthy bone marrow donors. Material for sequencing was PBMCs. The sequence came from a man between 50 and 59 years old in good health and CMV-seronegative.

The CDR3 coding sequence is TGTGCCAGCAGCGTAGATCGGACAGGGGGCAACGAGCAGTACTTC. This encodes CASSVDRTGGNEQYF. This sequence joins TRBV9 and TRBJ2-7; 11 nucleotides line up with TRBD1. CDR1 and CDR2 from the germline V gene are SGDLS and YYNGEE. Trimming removed 0 bases from V and 5 bases from J; junction bases left unmatched: 4. This CDR3 spans 15 amino acids.